Listed below are T cell receptor beta chains from one sample, sequenced in a study of T cells in Graves' hyperthyroidism and ophthalmopathy. TCRdb called the multiplex PCR reads again in MiXCR, with one record for every CDR3 protein. The sample contains about 380,000 distinct CDR3 sequences, less than 20% of which appear only once. The sequenced material came from blood. The receptors come from a man aged 18 to 29 with Graves' ophthalmopathy. CDR3s include the opening cysteine and the closing phenylalanine or tryptophan. A D gene is named only where the DNA matches it firmly.

D gene	V gene	J gene	CDR3 protein
.	TRBV19	TRBJ1-1	CASSIVNGHEAFF
.	TRBV12-3/TRBV12-4	TRBJ2-7	CASSLPVTGEQYF
.	TRBV7-3	TRBJ2-2	CASSSRDGPTGELFF
.	TRBV27	TRBJ1-5	CASRGLYSNQPQHF
.	TRBV12-3/TRBV12-4	TRBJ1-1	CASTLGGPDTEAFF
.	TRBV12-3/TRBV12-4	TRBJ1-1	CASSARSNTEAFF
.	TRBV27	TRBJ1-2	CASSQPGTDYGYTF
TRBD1	TRBV6-1	TRBJ1-1	CASSVGTANTEAFF
.	TRBV5-5	TRBJ2-2	CASSLFRIPNTGELFF
.	TRBV14	TRBJ2-3	CASSQAANTQYF
.	TRBV28	TRBJ1-3	CASSFSPGSGNTIYF
.	TRBV3-1	TRBJ1-2	CASSPSRTHNYGYTF
.	TRBV9	TRBJ2-1	CASSGDNSYNEQFF
TRBD1	TRBV24-1	TRBJ2-1	CATSITGDSYNEQFF
TRBD2	TRBV6-1	TRBJ2-5	CASSALEGLAGGMETQYF
TRBD1	TRBV24-1	TRBJ1-2	CATSDGQGALGGYTF
TRBD1	TRBV5-1	TRBJ2-5	CASSSGTAGETQYF
.	TRBV6-5	TRBJ1-5	CASSYSSRRNYSNQPQHF
.	TRBV4-1	TRBJ1-2	CASSQGVRLSGYTF